A selection of T cell receptor beta chains follows, all from one sample in a study of shared clonotypes between healthy human individuals. Clones were read by immunoSEQ multiplex PCR, and TCRdb kept only the in-frame ones, dropping some. Here the sample spans over 400,000 clones, roughly 80% being singletons. The sample taken for sequencing was PBMCs. These receptors all stem from a woman in her forties in good health. Some clones in this sample may be carry-over from other donors' samples. Both conserved end residues are part of each CDR3.

v_call cdr3_aa
TRBV5-8 CASSLAGVGHYGYTF
TRBV18 CASSRTGFSNQPQHF
TRBV7-3 CASSLGLAADEQFF
TRBV4-3 CASSRNRDPGELFF
TRBV28 CASRFGTSGYNEQFF
TRBV30 CAWSPRVDTEAFF
TRBV11-2 CASCDSSYNEQFF
TRBV18 CASSPAASSYEQYF
TRBV10-3 CAISEFTGGSGYGYTF
TRBV10-3 CAIGQGMDTQYF
TRBV7-8 CASSVQGEETEAFF
TRBV7-2 CASSFSPGTRSIYEQYF
TRBV19 CASKLTRDWPGELFF
TRBV9 CASSVVRGGYTF
TRBV19 CASSIDAAGGRYNEQFF
TRBV2 CASTRGLAFSDTQYF
TRBV5-1 CASSPTADLISF